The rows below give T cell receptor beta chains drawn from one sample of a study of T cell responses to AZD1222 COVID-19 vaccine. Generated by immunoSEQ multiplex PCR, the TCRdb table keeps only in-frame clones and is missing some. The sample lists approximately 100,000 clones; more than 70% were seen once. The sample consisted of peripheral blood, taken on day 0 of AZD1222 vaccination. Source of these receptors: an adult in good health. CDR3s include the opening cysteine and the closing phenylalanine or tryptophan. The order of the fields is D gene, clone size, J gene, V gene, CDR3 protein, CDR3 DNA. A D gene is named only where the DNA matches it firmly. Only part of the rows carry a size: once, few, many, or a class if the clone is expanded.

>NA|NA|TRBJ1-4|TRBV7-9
CASSHLGDFEKLFF
TGTGCCAGCAGTCATTTGGGGGACTTTGAAAAACTGTTTTTT
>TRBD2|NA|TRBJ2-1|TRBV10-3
CAIMASGGAYNEQFF
TGTGCCATCATGGCTAGCGGGGGGGCATACAATGAGCAGTTCTTC
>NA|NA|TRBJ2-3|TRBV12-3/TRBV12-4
CASSGYTDTQYF
TGTGCCAGCAGTGGCTACACAGATACGCAGTATTTT
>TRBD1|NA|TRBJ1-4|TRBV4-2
CASSQVGTGGREKLFF
TGTGCCAGCAGCCAAGTCGGGACAGGGGGCCGTGAAAAACTGTTTTTT
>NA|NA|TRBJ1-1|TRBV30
CAWSVRWGTEAFF
TGTGCCTGGAGTGTACGATGGGGCACTGAAGCTTTCTTT
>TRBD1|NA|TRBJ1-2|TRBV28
CASSLLQGQGYTF
TGTGCCAGCAGTTTATTACAGGGGCAAGGCTACACCTTC
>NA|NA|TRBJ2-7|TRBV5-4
CASSLMGSSYEQYF
TGTGCCAGCAGCTTGATGGGGAGCTCCTACGAGCAGTACTTC
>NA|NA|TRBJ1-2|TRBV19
CASSIDRAYGYTF
TGTGCCAGTAGTATAGATCGGGCTTATGGCTACACCTTC
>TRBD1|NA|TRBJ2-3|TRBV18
CASSLGQGWTDTQYF
TGTGCCAGCTCCCTTGGACAGGGTTGGACAGATACGCAGTATTTT
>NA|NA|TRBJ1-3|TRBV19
CASSHGPTSGNTIYF
TGTGCCAGTAGTCACGGACCGACCTCTGGAAACACCATATATTTT
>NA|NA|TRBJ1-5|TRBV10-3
CAISDRQNQPQHF
TGTGCCATCAGTGATCGGCAAAATCAGCCCCAGCATTTT
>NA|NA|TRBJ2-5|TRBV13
CASSLGWDPLKETQYF
TGTGCCAGCAGCTTAGGTTGGGATCCCTTAAAAGAGACCCAGTACTTC
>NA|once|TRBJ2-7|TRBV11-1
CASSQLRQVHEQYF
TGTGCCAGCAGCCAACTTAGACAGGTCCACGAGCAGTACTTC
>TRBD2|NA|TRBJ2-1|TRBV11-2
CASSLDLGLAGGPSYNEQFF
TGTGCCAGCAGCTTAGATCTCGGACTAGCGGGGGGGCCGTCCTACAATGAGCAGTTCTTC
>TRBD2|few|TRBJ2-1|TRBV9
CASSVAGGGVYNEQFF
TGTGCCAGCAGCGTAGCCGGCGGGGGAGTCTACAATGAGCAGTTCTTC
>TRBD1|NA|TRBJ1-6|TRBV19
CASSLRQGVNSPLHF
TGTGCCAGTAGTCTACGACAGGGTGTGAATTCACCCCTCCACTTT
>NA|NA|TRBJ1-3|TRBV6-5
CASSYSGSVGNTIYF
TGTGCCAGCAGTTATTCCGGCTCGGTGGGAAACACCATATATTTT
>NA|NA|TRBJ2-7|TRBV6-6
CASSSGLSSYEQYF
TGTGCCAGCAGTTCAGGGCTTAGCTCCTACGAGCAGTACTTC
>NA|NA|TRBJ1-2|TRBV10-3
CAITEDIRGYGYTF
TGTGCCATCACCGAGGACATTAGGGGCTATGGCTACACCTTC
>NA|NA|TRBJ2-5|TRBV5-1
CASSLSSRGTSETQYF
TGCGCCAGCAGCTTGAGTAGTCGCGGGACGTCGGAGACCCAGTACTTC